This entry features one T cell receptor beta chain sequence. The target antigen is unknown. The CDR3 covers 15 residues. V was clipped by 4 bases and J by 4 bases, with 14 bases between them. The germline V gene has CDR1 MGHRA and CDR2 YSYEKL. Here immunoSEQ multiplex PCR was the method, and the copy in TCRdb shows in-frame clones only, minus some. The sample lists millions of clones; 85% to 95% were seen once. The data were taken from a study of shared clonotypes between healthy human individuals. Study context: Per donor, CD8 memory used one plate, CD8 naive used two, CD4 memory used three and CD4 naive used three.

Study results and caveats: In the sorted subsets, rarefaction showed sequencing was incomplete despite large depth. Clonotypes that were shared across a few donors made up roughly 5.2% of naive CD4 clonotypes.

The chain is built from TRBV4-1 and TRBJ2-1, with a weak D call TRBD1 (5 bases). The sequencing sample was made of naive CD4+ T cells sorted from blood. Subset reported: CD45RA+ positively selected. This receptor was obtained from a man younger than 30 in good health. The CDR3 bases are TGCGCCAGCAGCCCAGACAGCGAGAGTTACAATGAGCAGTTCTTC. Protein product: CASSPDSESYNEQFF.